Below, one T cell receptor beta chain is given with its context. Its antigen remains undetermined. No base-level quality is on record; no much larger clone is a single base apart. TCR beta CDR3 regions were sequenced from DNA using the immunoSEQ Assay. Turning to the authors' computational methods: T cell density was computed as TCR beta template counts normalized to usable DNA estimated by amplifying housekeeping genes. The preseqR package was used to estimate richness by extrapolating to 400,000 templates for PBMC samples and to 120,000 templates for tissue samples. Clonality was taken to be one minus Pielou's evenness. Differential abundance testing on productive amino-acid clonotypes, with a minimum total count of 5 and an alpha of 0.1, was used to identify tissue-enriched TCRs. The Jaccard Index and the Morisita Overlap Index were used to measure how much the repertoires overlapped between compartments. GLIPH clustered TCR beta CDR3s with public tetramer-defined viral CDR3s; viral motifs required at least three viral sequences plus V-gene enrichment. TCRdb retrieved this table from immuneACCESS and kept in-frame rearrangements only. Not all clones are present; in checked studies, unresolved V genes account for under half, and no reason is known for the remainder. V, J and clone size are taken as reported in that table, and D and trimming were inferred from the DNA itself. The table for this sample lists 32,000 or so clones; almost 90% of them were counted only once. The ten largest clones add up to about 3.9% of the sample.

These data belong to a study of T cells in localized non-small cell lung cancer (dated by TCRdb to the early 2020s). About the study as a whole: Comparing tumors with uninvolved tumor-adjacent lungs, the study looked at the T cell repertoires of around 250 patients with early-stage NSCLC. The cohort consisted of under 300 treatment-naive NSCLC patients whose localized lung tumors had been resected. Of the NSCLC patients, around 130 were male and approximately 100 were female, and the mean age was around 70 years. The paper's findings and limits, for the study overall: Uninvolved tumor-adjacent lung showed the highest T cell clonality, higher than tumor, which suggests more focused antigenic responses in the uninvolved tumor-adjacent lung. Higher T cell density in blood was associated with longer overall survival, whereas higher clonality in adjacent lung was associated with shorter survival. Because multi-region tumor sequencing was not performed, intratumor heterogeneity could not be ruled out. Because the study design was exploratory, TCR variables were selected using unadjusted p-values without false-discovery rate correction. A median of 57 of the top 100 tumor clones were detected in paired uninvolved adjacent lung, and 25 to 35 of these tumor clones were also found among the top 100 clones of the paired uninvolved adjacent lung.

CDR1 MNHNY and CDR2 SVGAGI were looked up in the germline V gene (reference sequence). Trimming accounts for 9 bases at V and 10 bases at J, while the number of junction bases matched to no gene is 10. The CDR3 measures 14 amino acids from cysteine to phenylalanine. Only the CDR3 part of the read is kept: 42 bases, read in frame from the first base. At diagnosis, peripheral blood, uninvolved tumor-adjacent lung and tumor were collected and were preserved as a mix of fresh-frozen and FFPE material. For TCR repertoire profiling, blood samples were analyzed as peripheral blood mononuclear cells. The V gene is TRBV6-6 and the J gene is TRBJ1-6; 9 central bases correspond to TRBD1. This clonotype originated in a man between 35 and 75 years old with stage I lung adenocarcinoma. Sequenced material: peripheral blood, taken before any cancer treatment. The CDR3 protein sequence reads: CASAPGQGRSPLHF. The nucleotide sequence is TGTGCCAGTGCCCCGGGACAGGGTCGCTCACCCCTCCACTTT.